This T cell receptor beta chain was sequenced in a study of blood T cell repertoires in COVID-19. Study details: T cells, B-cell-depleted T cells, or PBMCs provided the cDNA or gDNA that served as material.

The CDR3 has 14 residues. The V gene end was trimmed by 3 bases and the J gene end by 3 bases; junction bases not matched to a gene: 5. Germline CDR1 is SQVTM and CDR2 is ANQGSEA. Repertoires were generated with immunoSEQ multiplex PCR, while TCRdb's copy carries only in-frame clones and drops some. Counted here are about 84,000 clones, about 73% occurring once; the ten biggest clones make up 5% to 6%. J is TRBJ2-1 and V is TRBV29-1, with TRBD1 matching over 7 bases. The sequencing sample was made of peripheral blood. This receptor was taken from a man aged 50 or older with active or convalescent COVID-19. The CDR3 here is CSVDRTGDYNEQFF. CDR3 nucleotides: TGCAGCGTTGACCGTACAGGGGACTACAATGAGCAGTTCTTC.